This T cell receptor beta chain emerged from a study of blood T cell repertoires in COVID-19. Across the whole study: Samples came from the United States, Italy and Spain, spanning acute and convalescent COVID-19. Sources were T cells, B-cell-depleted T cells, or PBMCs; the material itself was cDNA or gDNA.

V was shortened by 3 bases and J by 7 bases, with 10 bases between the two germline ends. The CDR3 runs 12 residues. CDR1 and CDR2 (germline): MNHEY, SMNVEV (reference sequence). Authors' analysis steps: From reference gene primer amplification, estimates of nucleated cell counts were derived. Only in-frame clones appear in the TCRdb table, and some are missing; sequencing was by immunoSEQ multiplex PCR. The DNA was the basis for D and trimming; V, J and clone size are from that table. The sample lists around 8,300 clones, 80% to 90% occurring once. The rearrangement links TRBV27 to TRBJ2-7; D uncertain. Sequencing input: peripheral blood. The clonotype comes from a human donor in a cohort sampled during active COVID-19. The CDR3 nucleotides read TGTGCCAGCAGTTTGGTTTTCGGGGAGCAGTACTTC. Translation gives CASSLVFGEQYF.